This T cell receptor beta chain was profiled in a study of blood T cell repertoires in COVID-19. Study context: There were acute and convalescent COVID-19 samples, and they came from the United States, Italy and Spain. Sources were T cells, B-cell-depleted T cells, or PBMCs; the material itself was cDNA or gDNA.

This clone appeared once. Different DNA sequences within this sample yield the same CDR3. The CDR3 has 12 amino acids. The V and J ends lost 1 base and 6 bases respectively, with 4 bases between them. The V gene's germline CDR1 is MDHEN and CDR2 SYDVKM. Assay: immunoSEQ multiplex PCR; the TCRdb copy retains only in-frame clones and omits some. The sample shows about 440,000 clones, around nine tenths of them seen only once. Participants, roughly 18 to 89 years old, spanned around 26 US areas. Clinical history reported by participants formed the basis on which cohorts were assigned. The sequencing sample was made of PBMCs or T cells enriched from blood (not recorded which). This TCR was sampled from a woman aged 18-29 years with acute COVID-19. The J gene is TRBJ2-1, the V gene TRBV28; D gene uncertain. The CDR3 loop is CASSLSGNEQFF. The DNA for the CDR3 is TGTGCCAGCAGTTTATCCGGCAATGAGCAGTTCTTC.